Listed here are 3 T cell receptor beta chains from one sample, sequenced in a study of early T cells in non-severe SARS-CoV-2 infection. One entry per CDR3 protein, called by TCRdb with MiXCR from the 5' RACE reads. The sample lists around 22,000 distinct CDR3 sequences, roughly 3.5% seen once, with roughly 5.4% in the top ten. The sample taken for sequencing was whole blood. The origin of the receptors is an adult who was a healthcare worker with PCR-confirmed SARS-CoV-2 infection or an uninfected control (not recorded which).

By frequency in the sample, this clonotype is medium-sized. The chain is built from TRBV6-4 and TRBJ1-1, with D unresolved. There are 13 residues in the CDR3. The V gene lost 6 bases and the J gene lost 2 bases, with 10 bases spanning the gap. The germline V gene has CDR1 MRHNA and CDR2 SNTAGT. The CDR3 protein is CASSSIPNTEAFF. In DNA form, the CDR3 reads TGTGCCAGCAGCTCTATCCCAAACACTGAAGCTTTCTTT.

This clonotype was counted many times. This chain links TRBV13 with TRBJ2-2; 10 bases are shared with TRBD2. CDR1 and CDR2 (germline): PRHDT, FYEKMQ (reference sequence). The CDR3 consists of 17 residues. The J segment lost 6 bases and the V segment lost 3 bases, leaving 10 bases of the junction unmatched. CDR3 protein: CASSFGLAGATAGELFF. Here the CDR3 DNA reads TGTGCCAGCAGCTTTGGGCTAGCGGGAGCTACGGCCGGGGAGCTGTTTTTT.

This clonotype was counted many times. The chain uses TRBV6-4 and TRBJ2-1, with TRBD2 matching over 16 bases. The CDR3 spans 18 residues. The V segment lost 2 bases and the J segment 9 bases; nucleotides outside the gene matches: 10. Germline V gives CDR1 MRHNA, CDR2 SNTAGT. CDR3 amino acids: CASSDPGLAGGRGSEQFF. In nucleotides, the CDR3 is TGTGCCAGCAGTGACCCGGGACTAGCGGGGGGGCGAGGGAGTGAGCAGTTCTTC.